These 7 T cell receptor beta chains share one sample of origin, sequenced in a study of cytomegalovirus exposure and HLA in healthy donors. The repertoire was sequenced with immunoSEQ multiplex PCR; TCRdb's copy has only in-frame clones and lacks some. The sample yields more than 75,000 clones, 90% to 95% seen once. The sample was PBMCs. These receptors originate from a man between 18 and 35 years old in good health and CMV-seronegative.

The chain employs TRBV15 and TRBJ1-4; 11 bases fit TRBD1. V shed 2 bases and J 7 bases; nucleotides not matched to a gene: 6. CDR3 size: 16 residues. The V gene's germline CDR1 is LNHNV and CDR2 YYDKDF (reference sequence). CDR3 coding DNA: TGTGCCACCAGCAGACGGACAGGGGGCTCCATTGAAAAACTGTTTTTT. It specifies CATSRRTGGSIEKLFF.

This clone was seen just once. The CDR3 here is CASSQVDYGYTF. The CDR3 nucleotides are TGTGCCAGCAGCCAGGTGGACTATGGCTACACCTTC. The rearrangement links TRBV11-3 to TRBJ1-2, with D hard to call. Germline V lookup: CDR1 SGHNT, CDR2 YENEEA. The CDR3 runs 12 residues. V was pared by 5 bases and J by 3 bases, with 7 bases between.

As regards this clone: Germline and junction disagree at one end, which may indicate a read error. The chain uses TRBV12-5 and TRBJ2-7, with D possibly TRBD1 on 5 matching bases. The CDR3 extends over 9 amino acids. Looked up from germline, CDR1 is LGHNT and CDR2 is FRNRAP. This CDR3 reads CASGLVQDF. The CDR3 DNA reads as TGTGCTAGTGGTTTGGTACAGGATTTC. Full variable domain (outside the CDR3, taken from reference TRBV12-5 and TRBJ2-7): DARVTQTPRHKVTEMGQEVTMRCQPILGHNTVFWYRQTMMQGLELLAYFRNRAPLDDSGMPKDRFSAEMPDATLATLKIQPSEPRDSAVYFCASGLVQDFGPGTRLTVT.

The chain employs TRBV5-6 and TRBJ1-6, with D perhaps matching TRBD1 (6 bases). The CDR3 has 14 amino acids. In germline, CDR1 is SGHDT, CDR2 YYEEEE. V was pared by 0 bases and J by 6 bases, with 7 bases between. The CDR3 region is CASSLGDINSPLHF. In DNA form, the CDR3 reads TGTGCCAGCAGCTTGGGGGACATTAATTCACCCCTCCACTTT.

The rearrangement joins TRBV7-3 to TRBJ2-3, with D tentatively TRBD2 (6 bases). The germline V gene has CDR1 SGHTA and CDR2 FQGTGA. The CDR3 extends over 15 amino acids. Trimming took off 2 bases at V and 0 bases at J, with 9 bases between the two ends. This CDR3 reads CASSLERVSTDTQYF. CDR3 DNA: TGTGCCAGCAGCTTAGAGCGGGTCAGCACAGATACGCAGTATTTT.

The table lists this clone with a count of one. The rearrangement links TRBV6-5 to TRBJ2-1, with 8 bases that match TRBD2. V dropped 6 bases and J dropped 7; count of bases not matched to a gene: 11. Germline V CDR1 and CDR2: MNHEY, SVGAGI. This CDR3 is 15 amino acids long. The CDR3 region has the DNA TGTGCCAGCAGCACCCGGGGGGGTGGGCTAAATGAGCAGTTCTTC. It is translated as CASSTRGGGLNEQFF.

The chain recombines TRBV19 with TRBJ2-3, with a tentative D call TRBD2 (6 bases). This CDR3 has 15 residues. V shed 3 bases and J shed 2 bases, with 12 bases lying between them. Germline V CDR1 and CDR2: LNHDA, SQIVND (reference sequence). The CDR3 DNA reads TGTGCCAGTAGTATTCGCCCTAGCGCCACAGATACGCAGTATTTT. It encodes CASSIRPSATDTQYF.